One T cell receptor (beta chain) is described in this entry. Its target is not known. The source of the sample is a study of post-analysis software for immune sequencing data. Study summary: Disease trajectories encompassed relapsing-remitting, secondary progressive and progressive-relapsing multiple sclerosis.

Broader study findings: Clustering by F measure revealed strong co-clustering among samples prepared together in one batch. Versus controls, multiple sclerosis patients showed significantly lower diversity (normalized Chao1).

Unique molecular identifiers were built into the TCR beta cDNA libraries. A few hundred thousand cDNA molecules were obtained from approximately 0.91 to 9.4 million T cells. TCRdb re-called the PCR reads with MiXCR, one entry per CDR3 protein. In the table there are 800,000 to 950,000 distinct CDR3 sequences, roughly 50% of which are singletons. Source material: blood. This TCR was recovered from a girl between 10 and 17 years old with multiple sclerosis.

In DNA form, the CDR3 reads TGCAGTGCTAGTGCAAAAGTCTCCTACAATGAGCAGTTCTTC. Translation gives CSASAKVSYNEQFF. This rearrangement joins TRBV20-1 to TRBJ2-1; D gene unclear. This CDR3 contains 14 residues. Trimming left V 3 bases short and J 0 bases short, with 9 bases between. Per the germline V gene, CDR1 is DFQATT and CDR2 is SNEGSKA (reference sequence).